The rows below give T cell receptor beta chains drawn from one sample of a study of blood T cell repertoires in COVID-19. Assay used: immunoSEQ multiplex PCR; TCRdb lists only in-frame clones, some missing. The sample lists 400,000 or so clones, approximately 90% occurring once. What was sequenced was peripheral blood. The receptors shown here come from a woman between 35 and 50 years old with COVID-19, enrolled during active disease. Each CDR3 is given with its conserved first and last residue. The D gene is left open where the match is weak. Rows may omit the clone size; those that give it use once, few, many or a size class.

clone size: NA
D gene: TRBD1
V gene: TRBV7-2
J gene: TRBJ1-5
CDR3 protein: CASSEQVGQGNQPQHF
CDR3 DNA: TGTGCCAGCAGCGAACAGGTGGGACAGGGCAATCAGCCCCAGCATTTT

clone size: NA
D gene: NA
V gene: TRBV27
J gene: TRBJ2-1
CDR3 protein: CASKPSVGEIYNEQFF
CDR3 DNA: TGTGCCAGCAAGCCCTCTGTGGGAGAGATCTACAATGAGCAGTTCTTC

clone size: NA
D gene: TRBD1
V gene: TRBV5-1
J gene: TRBJ1-1
CDR3 protein: CASSLDRGLTNTEAFF
CDR3 DNA: TGCGCCAGCAGCCTGGACAGGGGGTTAACAAACACTGAAGCTTTCTTT

clone size: NA
D gene: TRBD1
V gene: TRBV6-2/TRBV6-3
J gene: TRBJ1-5
CDR3 protein: CASSYLDRENQPQHF
CDR3 DNA: TGTGCCAGCAGTTACCTGGACAGGGAGAATCAGCCCCAGCATTTT

clone size: NA
D gene: TRBD1
V gene: TRBV28
J gene: TRBJ1-2
CDR3 protein: CASSPLRGQGSYGYTF
CDR3 DNA: TGTGCCAGCAGTCCCCTGAGGGGGCAGGGGAGCTATGGCTACACCTTC

clone size: NA
D gene: NA
V gene: TRBV10-3
J gene: TRBJ1-1
CDR3 protein: CAISEDSTNTEAFF
CDR3 DNA: TGTGCCATCAGTGAGGACAGTACGAACACTGAAGCTTTCTTT

clone size: NA
D gene: TRBD2
V gene: TRBV7-2
J gene: TRBJ2-4
CDR3 protein: CASSQGPSGGALAKNIQYF
CDR3 DNA: TGTGCCAGCAGCCAAGGGCCTAGCGGGGGCGCACTAGCCAAAAACATTCAGTACTTC

clone size: NA
D gene: NA
V gene: TRBV6-5
J gene: TRBJ1-4
CDR3 protein: CASSSTGRPNEKLFF
CDR3 DNA: TGTGCCAGCAGTTCTACAGGGCGACCTAATGAAAAACTGTTTTTT

clone size: once
D gene: NA
V gene: TRBV18
J gene: TRBJ2-5
CDR3 protein: CASSPPSGETQYF
CDR3 DNA: TGTGCCAGCTCACCACCTTCGGGTGAGACCCAGTACTTC

clone size: NA
D gene: NA
V gene: TRBV5-8
J gene: TRBJ1-4
CDR3 protein: CASSLKAQGREKLFF
CDR3 DNA: TGTGCCAGCAGCTTGAAAGCCCAGGGCCGCGAAAAACTGTTTTTT

clone size: NA
D gene: TRBD2
V gene: TRBV4-1
J gene: TRBJ2-1
CDR3 protein: CASSRLIARESPNEQFF
CDR3 DNA: TGCGCCAGCAGCCGGTTGATAGCGCGGGAGTCCCCTAATGAGCAGTTCTTC

clone size: NA
D gene: NA
V gene: TRBV10-3
J gene: TRBJ2-7
CDR3 protein: CAIGSSDYEQYF
CDR3 DNA: TGTGCCATCGGTAGCAGTGACTACGAGCAGTACTTC

clone size: NA
D gene: NA
V gene: TRBV6-5
J gene: TRBJ1-2
CDR3 protein: CASSERRGINYGYTF
CDR3 DNA: TGTGCCAGCAGCGAGAGGAGGGGAATAAACTATGGCTACACCTTC

clone size: NA
D gene: NA
V gene: TRBV18
J gene: TRBJ1-2
CDR3 protein: CASSQRDYGYTF
CDR3 DNA: TGTGCCAGCTCACAGCGAGACTATGGCTACACCTTC

clone size: NA
D gene: NA
V gene: TRBV15
J gene: TRBJ2-3
CDR3 protein: CATSRGEGTGTSGRAYTDTQYF
CDR3 DNA: TGTGCCACCAGCAGAGGAGAAGGGACAGGGACGAGCGGGAGGGCCTACACAGATACGCAGTATTTT

clone size: NA
D gene: NA
V gene: TRBV6-1
J gene: TRBJ2-7
CDR3 protein: CASSEVHGGPYEQYF
CDR3 DNA: TGTGCCAGCAGTGAAGTCCACGGCGGGCCTTACGAGCAGTACTTC

clone size: NA
D gene: TRBD1
V gene: TRBV5-6
J gene: TRBJ1-5
CDR3 protein: CASSLQDRNQPQHF
CDR3 DNA: TGTGCCAGCAGCTTACAGGACAGGAATCAGCCCCAGCATTTT

clone size: NA
D gene: NA
V gene: TRBV28
J gene: TRBJ1-5
CDR3 protein: CASSPVGQPQHF
CDR3 DNA: TGTGCCAGCAGCCCGGTCGGTCAGCCCCAGCATTTT

clone size: NA
D gene: TRBD1
V gene: TRBV27
J gene: TRBJ1-4
CDR3 protein: CASSQPSTGGRKKLFF
CDR3 DNA: TGTGCCAGCAGCCAACCTTCGACAGGGGGTAGGAAAAAACTGTTTTTT

clone size: once
D gene: NA
V gene: TRBV27
J gene: TRBJ1-6
CDR3 protein: CASSLFTGSGSPLHF
CDR3 DNA: TGTGCCAGCAGTTTATTCACAGGGAGTGGTTCACCCCTCCACTTT

clone size: NA
D gene: TRBD1
V gene: TRBV6-5
J gene: TRBJ2-7
CDR3 protein: CASSLRTGAYEQYF
CDR3 DNA: TGTGCCAGCAGCCTTCGGACAGGGGCCTACGAGCAGTACTTC

clone size: NA
D gene: TRBD2
V gene: TRBV28
J gene: TRBJ2-7
CDR3 protein: CASSISKRGRSTYEQYF
CDR3 DNA: TGTGCCAGCAGTATATCCAAGCGGGGGCGATCCACCTACGAGCAGTACTTC

clone size: NA
D gene: NA
V gene: TRBV12-5
J gene: TRBJ1-3
CDR3 protein: CASGEAGNTIYF
CDR3 DNA: TGTGCTAGTGGTGAGGCTGGAAACACCATATATTTT

clone size: few
D gene: NA
V gene: TRBV7-3
J gene: TRBJ2-3
CDR3 protein: CASSLRAVGDTQYF
CDR3 DNA: TGTGCCAGCAGCTTAAGAGCGGTAGGGGATACGCAGTATTTT

clone size: NA
D gene: NA
V gene: TRBV5-6
J gene: TRBJ1-5
CDR3 protein: CASSLYWANQPQHF
CDR3 DNA: TGTGCCAGCAGCTTGTATTGGGCAAATCAGCCCCAGCATTTT

clone size: NA
D gene: NA
V gene: TRBV2
J gene: TRBJ1-5
CDR3 protein: CASSDTNSNQPQHF
CDR3 DNA: TGTGCCAGCAGTGATACTAATAGCAATCAGCCCCAGCATTTT

clone size: NA
D gene: NA
V gene: TRBV3-1/TRBV3-2
J gene: TRBJ1-4
CDR3 protein: CASSQPWTAQGANEKLFF
CDR3 DNA: TGTGCCAGCAGCCAACCCTGGACAGCCCAAGGGGCTAATGAAAAACTGTTTTTT

clone size: once
D gene: TRBD1
V gene: TRBV6-5
J gene: TRBJ1-2
CDR3 protein: CASDRGGNYGYTF
CDR3 DNA: TGTGCCAGCGACAGGGGAGGCAACTATGGCTACACCTTC

clone size: NA
D gene: NA
V gene: TRBV7-3
J gene: TRBJ1-1
CDR3 protein: CASSLSQTEAFF
CDR3 DNA: TGTGCCAGCAGCTTAAGCCAGACTGAAGCTTTCTTT

clone size: once
D gene: NA
V gene: TRBV19
J gene: TRBJ1-1
CDR3 protein: CASSMQANTEAFF
CDR3 DNA: TGTGCCAGTAGTATGCAGGCGAACACTGAAGCTTTCTTT

clone size: once
D gene: NA
V gene: TRBV27
J gene: TRBJ1-5
CDR3 protein: CASSLSRRQPQHF
CDR3 DNA: TGTGCCAGCAGTTTATCCCGGAGGCAGCCCCAGCATTTT

clone size: NA
D gene: TRBD1
V gene: TRBV4-3
J gene: TRBJ2-7
CDR3 protein: CASSQGLTGLNSYEQYF
CDR3 DNA: TGCGCCAGCAGCCAAGGTTTGACAGGGTTAAACTCCTACGAGCAGTACTTC

clone size: NA
D gene: NA
V gene: TRBV5-1
J gene: TRBJ1-1
CDR3 protein: CASSPDTGRSTEAFF
CDR3 DNA: TGCGCCAGCAGCCCGGACACCGGGAGAAGTACTGAAGCTTTCTTT

clone size: NA
D gene: NA
V gene: TRBV27
J gene: TRBJ2-3
CDR3 protein: CASSSRFPARAGTDTQYF
CDR3 DNA: TGTGCCAGCAGTTCACGGTTTCCCGCCAGGGCGGGCACAGATACGCAGTATTTT

clone size: once
D gene: TRBD1
V gene: TRBV19
J gene: TRBJ1-2
CDR3 protein: CATRPRDRDVGYTF
CDR3 DNA: TGTGCCACCAGACCCCGGGACAGGGACGTTGGCTACACCTTC

clone size: NA
D gene: TRBD1
V gene: TRBV3-1/TRBV3-2
J gene: TRBJ2-2
CDR3 protein: CASSKRGQGTGELFF
CDR3 DNA: TGTGCCAGCAGCAAGAGAGGACAGGGCACCGGGGAGCTGTTTTTT

clone size: once
D gene: TRBD1
V gene: TRBV27
J gene: TRBJ1-2
CDR3 protein: CASRRTGTGGSGYTF
CDR3 DNA: TGTGCCAGCAGGCGGACCGGGACAGGGGGATCTGGCTACACCTTC

clone size: NA
D gene: NA
V gene: TRBV21-1
J gene: TRBJ2-5
CDR3 protein: CASRGPGLAGGWEETQYF
CDR3 DNA: TGTGCCAGCAGGGGACCGGGACTAGCGGGGGGATGGGAGGAGACCCAGTACTTC

clone size: NA
D gene: NA
V gene: TRBV28
J gene: TRBJ1-1
CDR3 protein: CASSFPGRVLISEAFF
CDR3 DNA: TGTGCCAGCAGTTTCCCTGGCAGGGTATTAATCTCTGAAGCTTTCTTT

clone size: NA
D gene: TRBD1
V gene: TRBV19
J gene: TRBJ1-1
CDR3 protein: CASSQPGQGMNTEAFF
CDR3 DNA: TGTGCCAGTAGCCAACCGGGACAGGGAATGAACACTGAAGCTTTCTTT

clone size: NA
D gene: NA
V gene: TRBV6-6
J gene: TRBJ1-5
CDR3 protein: CASTPKKTGSNQPQHF
CDR3 DNA: TGTGCCAGCACCCCAAAGAAGACAGGAAGCAATCAGCCCCAGCATTTT

clone size: NA
D gene: NA
V gene: TRBV10-3
J gene: TRBJ1-1
CDR3 protein: CAISEIVTEAFF
CDR3 DNA: TGTGCCATCAGTGAGATAGTGACTGAAGCTTTCTTT

clone size: NA
D gene: NA
V gene: TRBV19
J gene: TRBJ1-2
CDR3 protein: CASSINGGNYGYTF
CDR3 DNA: TGTGCCAGTAGTATCAACGGGGGAAACTATGGCTACACCTTC

clone size: NA
D gene: TRBD2
V gene: TRBV7-6
J gene: TRBJ2-3
CDR3 protein: CASSSLAGGGTDTQYF
CDR3 DNA: TGTGCCAGCAGCTCCTTAGCGGGGGGCGGGACAGATACGCAGTATTTT

clone size: NA
D gene: TRBD1
V gene: TRBV6-2/TRBV6-3
J gene: TRBJ1-5
CDR3 protein: CASSYSIPRGNQPQHF
CDR3 DNA: TGTGCCAGCAGTTACTCGATCCCCAGGGGGAATCAGCCCCAGCATTTT

clone size: NA
D gene: TRBD1
V gene: TRBV7-8
J gene: TRBJ1-2
CDR3 protein: CASSSRQGSIRDYGYTF
CDR3 DNA: TGTGCCAGCAGCTCTAGACAGGGCTCGATTCGGGACTATGGCTACACCTTC

clone size: NA
D gene: TRBD2
V gene: TRBV5-6
J gene: TRBJ2-1
CDR3 protein: CASSSPLAGIYNEQFF
CDR3 DNA: TGTGCCAGCAGCTCTCCCCTAGCGGGGATCTACAATGAGCAGTTCTTC

clone size: NA
D gene: TRBD2
V gene: TRBV4-3
J gene: TRBJ2-7
CDR3 protein: CASSQEIGLVLKQYF
CDR3 DNA: TGCGCCAGCAGCCAAGAGATAGGACTAGTGCTAAAGCAGTACTTC

clone size: NA
D gene: NA
V gene: TRBV7-8
J gene: TRBJ2-7
CDR3 protein: CASSLRSQGDEQYF
CDR3 DNA: TGTGCCAGCAGCTTACGTTCGCAGGGCGACGAGCAGTACTTC

clone size: once
D gene: TRBD1
V gene: TRBV6-5
J gene: TRBJ1-6
CDR3 protein: CASSRDREGSPLHF
CDR3 DNA: TGTGCCAGCAGCCGGGACAGAGAAGGTTCACCCCTCCACTTT

clone size: NA
D gene: NA
V gene: TRBV6-2/TRBV6-3
J gene: TRBJ1-2
CDR3 protein: CASSYSMGGNYGYTF
CDR3 DNA: TGTGCCAGCAGTTACTCGATGGGGGGGAACTATGGCTACACCTTC

clone size: NA
D gene: NA
V gene: TRBV29-1
J gene: TRBJ1-5
CDR3 protein: CSVDRRSDSSNQPQHF
CDR3 DNA: TGCAGCGTTGACCGTCGGTCGGACAGTAGCAATCAGCCCCAGCATTTT

clone size: NA
D gene: TRBD1
V gene: TRBV6-6
J gene: TRBJ1-5
CDR3 protein: CASNRDRGNQPQHF
CDR3 DNA: TGTGCCAGCAACCGGGACAGGGGCAATCAGCCCCAGCATTTT

clone size: NA
D gene: TRBD2
V gene: TRBV24-1
J gene: TRBJ2-5
CDR3 protein: CATSDTGTSGETQYF
CDR3 DNA: TGTGCCACCAGTGACACCGGGACTAGCGGAGAGACCCAGTACTTC

clone size: NA
D gene: NA
V gene: TRBV29-1
J gene: TRBJ1-1
CDR3 protein: CSVEALRAGTEAFF
CDR3 DNA: TGCAGCGTTGAGGCGCTCAGGGCGGGGACTGAAGCTTTCTTT

clone size: few
D gene: TRBD2
V gene: TRBV9
J gene: TRBJ2-1
CDR3 protein: CASTQRGLSYNEQFF
CDR3 DNA: TGTGCCAGCACCCAGCGGGGCCTGTCCTACAATGAGCAGTTCTTC

clone size: few
D gene: TRBD2
V gene: TRBV28
J gene: TRBJ2-7
CDR3 protein: CASSGTSGSYEQYF
CDR3 DNA: TGTGCCAGCAGTGGGACTAGCGGGAGTTACGAGCAGTACTTC

clone size: NA
D gene: NA
V gene: TRBV6-5
J gene: TRBJ1-2
CDR3 protein: CASTLTALYGYTF
CDR3 DNA: TGTGCCAGCACCCTGACAGCACTCTATGGCTACACCTTC

clone size: NA
D gene: TRBD2
V gene: TRBV28
J gene: TRBJ2-3
CDR3 protein: CASSSLLAATDTQYF
CDR3 DNA: TGTGCCAGCAGTTCGCTACTAGCGGCCACAGATACGCAGTATTTT